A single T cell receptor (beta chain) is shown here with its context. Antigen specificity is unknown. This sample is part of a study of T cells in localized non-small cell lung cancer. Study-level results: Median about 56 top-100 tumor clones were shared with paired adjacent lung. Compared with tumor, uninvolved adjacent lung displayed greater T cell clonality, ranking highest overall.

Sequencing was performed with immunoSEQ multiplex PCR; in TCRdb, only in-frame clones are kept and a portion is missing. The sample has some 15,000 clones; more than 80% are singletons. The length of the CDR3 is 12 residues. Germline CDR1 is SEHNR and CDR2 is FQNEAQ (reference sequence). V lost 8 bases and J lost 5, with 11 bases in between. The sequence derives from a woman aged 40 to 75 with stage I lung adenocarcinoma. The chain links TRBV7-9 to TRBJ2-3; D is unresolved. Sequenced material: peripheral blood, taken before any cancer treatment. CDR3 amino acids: CASAPLEDTQYF. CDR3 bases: TGTGCCAGCGCACCGTTGGAAGATACGCAGTATTTT.